This TCR beta chain was identified during a study of T cells in Graves' hyperthyroidism and ophthalmopathy. For this clonotype: Its antigen remains unknown.

Amplification of TCR beta CDR3 regions used RNA as the template. Using the HTBI primer set, a first-round RT-PCR was run on the TCR CDR3. TCRdb ran MiXCR on the multiplex PCR reads and lists one entry per CDR3 protein. The sample has a few hundred thousand distinct CDR3 sequences; 40% to 55% are singletons. Whole-study results and caveats: Ophthalmopathy onset followed model prediction by a median roughly six months.

The CDR3 spans 12 residues. Looked up from germline, CDR1 is SNHLY and CDR2 is FYNNEI. V was pared by 5 bases and J by 5 bases, with 10 bases between. This TCR was sampled from a woman in her late teens or twenties with Graves' hyperthyroidism. The sequencing sample was made of peripheral blood or thyroid tissue (not recorded which). The chain employs TRBV2 and TRBJ2-7; a possible D gene is TRBD1 (6 bases). For the CDR3, the DNA is TGTGCCAGCAGTCGGGACATCAACGAGCAGTACTTC. The encoded protein is CASSRDINEQYF.